These T cell receptor beta chains were read from a single sample in a study of beta chain features in type 1 diabetes. Sequencing used immunoSEQ multiplex PCR; TCRdb keeps in-frame clones, though not all of them. The sample has 350,000 to 450,000 clones; about 15% are singletons. Specimen: naive CD4+ T cells from blood. These receptors all stem from a man aged 25 to 45 in good health. CDR3s include the opening cysteine and the closing phenylalanine or tryptophan. The order of the fields is V gene, D gene, J gene, clone size, CDR3 protein, CDR3 DNA. The D gene is left open where the match is weak. Size values are once, few and many counts, or a class for expanded clones, and some rows have none.

V: TRBV19
D: -
J: TRBJ2-2
size: few
CDR3: CASSLVAGELFF
DNA: TGTGCCAGTAGTTTAGTGGCGGGGGAGCTGTTTTTT

V: TRBV7-9
D: TRBD1
J: TRBJ1-5
size: few
CDR3: CASSSQGDNQPQHF
DNA: TGTGCCAGCAGCTCTCAGGGGGATAATCAGCCCCAGCATTTT

V: TRBV4-2
D: TRBD2
J: TRBJ2-1
size: -
CDR3: CASSRGMAGVYNEQFF
DNA: TGTGCCAGCAGCCGGGGGATGGCGGGAGTCTACAATGAGCAGTTCTTC

V: TRBV20-1
D: -
J: TRBJ1-2
size: -
CDR3: CSAQGGGYTF
DNA: TGCAGTGCTCAGGGAGGTGGCTACACCTTC

V: TRBV5-1
D: -
J: TRBJ2-6
size: few
CDR3: CASSRTEAGANVLTF
DNA: TGCGCCAGCAGCCGTACGGAGGCTGGGGCCAACGTCCTGACTTTC

V: TRBV14
D: -
J: TRBJ1-4
size: few
CDR3: CASSQESAFDEKLFF
DNA: TGTGCCAGCAGCCAAGAATCCGCCTTCGATGAAAAACTGTTTTTT

V: TRBV30
D: -
J: TRBJ1-2
size: few
CDR3: CAWKRGYNYGYTF
DNA: TGTGCCTGGAAGAGGGGTTACAACTATGGCTACACCTTC

V: TRBV5-1
D: -
J: TRBJ2-5
size: -
CDR3: CASSENRATETQYF
DNA: TGCGCCAGCAGCGAGAACAGGGCGACGGAGACCCAGTACTTC

V: TRBV11-3
D: -
J: TRBJ2-3
size: -
CDR3: CASSVAGTATDTQYF
DNA: TGTGCCAGCAGCGTCGCCGGGACTGCCACAGATACGCAGTATTTT

V: TRBV30
D: TRBD1
J: TRBJ1-1
size: few
CDR3: CAWLQGLMAFF
DNA: TGTGCCTGGCTACAGGGGTTAATGGCTTTCTTT

V: TRBV7-2
D: -
J: TRBJ2-5
size: few
CDR3: CASSLVRTEETQYF
DNA: TGTGCCAGCAGCTTAGTCAGGACTGAAGAGACCCAGTACTTC

V: TRBV7-8
D: -
J: TRBJ2-7
size: -
CDR3: CASSRGLETYEQYF
DNA: TGTGCCAGCAGCCGGGGACTGGAAACCTACGAGCAGTACTTC

V: TRBV9
D: -
J: TRBJ2-3
size: few
CDR3: CASSVDDTQYF
DNA: TGTGCCAGCAGCGTAGACGATACGCAGTATTTT

V: TRBV10-3
D: -
J: TRBJ2-1
size: few
CDR3: CAISVSQGPPGEQFF
DNA: TGTGCCATCAGTGTTTCGCAGGGGCCTCCGGGTGAGCAGTTCTTC

V: TRBV15
D: TRBD1
J: TRBJ2-1
size: -
CDR3: CATSTPGTGNDEQFF
DNA: TGTGCCACCAGCACGCCCGGGACAGGGAACGATGAGCAGTTCTTC

V: TRBV5-4
D: -
J: TRBJ2-3
size: -
CDR3: CASSLWADTQYF
DNA: TGTGCCAGCAGCCTGTGGGCAGATACGCAGTATTTT

V: TRBV25-1
D: -
J: TRBJ1-2
size: -
CDR3: CASSELGGAEAIYTF
DNA: TGTGCCAGCAGTGAATTGGGGGGAGCAGAGGCTATCTACACCTTC

V: TRBV7-9
D: -
J: TRBJ2-1
size: -
CDR3: CASSPLTLYDEQFF
DNA: TGTGCCAGCAGCCCCTTGACCTTGTACGATGAGCAGTTCTTC

V: TRBV7-9
D: -
J: TRBJ2-3
size: few
CDR3: CASSTTTDTDTQYF
DNA: TGTGCCAGCAGCACCACAACTGACACAGATACGCAGTATTTT

V: TRBV5-1
D: TRBD2
J: TRBJ2-2
size: -
CDR3: CASGRTSGKNTGELFF
DNA: TGCGCCAGCGGGCGGACTAGCGGCAAGAACACCGGGGAGCTGTTTTTT

V: TRBV4-3
D: TRBD1
J: TRBJ2-1
size: few
CDR3: CASSQRQGASNEQFF
DNA: TGCGCCAGCAGCCAACGACAGGGGGCCTCGAATGAGCAGTTCTTC

V: TRBV4-2
D: -
J: TRBJ1-2
size: once
CDR3: CASSQGQQVYGYTF
DNA: TGTGCCAGCAGCCAAGGACAACAGGTCTATGGCTACACCTTC

V: TRBV7-9
D: -
J: TRBJ2-2
size: few
CDR3: CASRSFGQEGTGELFF
DNA: TGTGCCAGCAGATCATTCGGACAGGAGGGCACCGGGGAGCTGTTTTTT

V: TRBV7-9
D: -
J: TRBJ1-4
size: -
CDR3: CASSQLEPAVGEKLFF
DNA: TGTGCCAGCAGCCAGTTAGAGCCGGCCGTAGGTGAAAAACTGTTTTTT

V: TRBV25-1
D: -
J: TRBJ1-6
size: -
CDR3: CASSSRSYNSPLHF
DNA: TGTGCCAGCAGTTCGCGCTCCTATAATTCACCCCTCCACTTT

V: TRBV25-1
D: -
J: TRBJ1-6
size: -
CDR3: CASSLSARNSPLHF
DNA: TGTGCCAGCAGTTTATCAGCCCGTAATTCACCCCTCCACTTT

V: TRBV5-1
D: -
J: TRBJ2-7
size: few
CDR3: CASSLAQGYEQYF
DNA: TGCGCCAGCAGCTTGGCCCAGGGGTACGAGCAGTACTTC

V: TRBV11-2
D: TRBD2
J: TRBJ2-7
size: -
CDR3: CASRTAGVYEQYF
DNA: TGTGCCAGCAGGACAGCGGGGGTTTACGAGCAGTACTTC

V: TRBV15
D: TRBD2
J: TRBJ2-1
size: few
CDR3: CATSRDTGTRENNEQFF
DNA: TGTGCCACCAGCAGAGATACCGGGACTAGAGAAAACAATGAGCAGTTCTTC

V: TRBV4-3
D: -
J: TRBJ2-7
size: -
CDR3: CASSQRLRSYEQYF
DNA: TGCGCCAGCAGCCAGAGACTGCGCTCCTACGAGCAGTACTTC

V: TRBV7-2
D: -
J: TRBJ2-4
size: -
CDR3: CASSLHWALAKNIQYF
DNA: TGTGCCAGCAGCTTACACTGGGCGTTAGCCAAAAACATTCAGTACTTC

V: TRBV5-6
D: -
J: TRBJ2-5
size: few
CDR3: CASSFRETQYF
DNA: TGTGCCAGCAGCTTCAGAGAGACCCAGTACTTC

V: TRBV9
D: TRBD2
J: TRBJ2-4
size: -
CDR3: CASSANTASGKNIQYF
DNA: TGTGCCAGCAGCGCCAACACCGCTAGCGGGAAAAACATTCAGTACTTC

V: TRBV30
D: -
J: TRBJ2-5
size: -
CDR3: CAWKSRETQYF
DNA: TGTGCCTGGAAATCCCGAGAGACCCAGTACTTC

V: TRBV5-1
D: TRBD2
J: TRBJ2-3
size: -
CDR3: CASRLAGGVTDTQYF
DNA: TGCGCCAGCAGACTAGCGGGAGGGGTCACAGATACGCAGTATTTT

V: TRBV4-3
D: TRBD2
J: TRBJ2-3
size: -
CDR3: CASSQVLAGVVLPTDTQYF
DNA: TGCGCCAGCAGCCAAGTACTAGCGGGAGTTGTTCTGCCGACAGATACGCAGTATTTT

V: TRBV5-4
D: -
J: TRBJ2-3
size: -
CDR3: CASSRDSTDTQYF
DNA: TGTGCCAGCAGCAGGGACTCGACAGATACGCAGTATTTT

V: TRBV11-3
D: -
J: TRBJ2-1
size: few
CDR3: CASSLVQGSVFF
DNA: TGTGCCAGCAGCTTAGTCCAGGGGAGTGTATTCTTC

V: TRBV15
D: -
J: TRBJ2-6
size: -
CDR3: CATSIYGTPGSGANVLTF
DNA: TGTGCCACCAGCATATACGGGACCCCCGGATCTGGGGCCAACGTCCTGACTTTC

V: TRBV19
D: -
J: TRBJ2-5
size: -
CDR3: CASSFLAQETQYF
DNA: TGTGCCAGTAGCTTTCTAGCTCAAGAGACCCAGTACTTC

V: TRBV10-3
D: -
J: TRBJ1-2
size: -
CDR3: CAISDNYGYTF
DNA: TGTGCCATCAGTGATAACTATGGCTACACCTTC